This T cell receptor (beta chain) came from a study of blood T cell repertoires in COVID-19 (dated by TCRdb to the early 2020s). Regarding the study in general: Samples from collaborators originated in the United States, Italy and Spain and spanned both the acute and convalescent phases of COVID-19. The material from the prospective study consisted of cDNA or gDNA derived from T cells, B-cell-depleted T cells, or PBMCs. The repertoires were released in a freely available public database meant as a resource for research on the immune response to SARS-CoV-2. Deeply sampled blood TCRbeta repertoires from subjects exposed to, actively infected with, or recovered from COVID-19 were included in the dataset. The samples were drawn from two sources: the first 160 participants of the ongoing ImmuneRACE study, and 1,254 subjects contributed by 6 global collaborators. Nearly every sample came with metadata listing a de-identified subject ID, COVID-19 status, age in years and sex. Where available, HLA class I and class II types were obtained from metadata supplied by the sample provider rather than from assay-based typing.

Samples from volunteer blood donors who had recovered from COVID-19 were contributed by a second Seattle source. Collaborating institutions collected whole blood in K2EDTA tubes following their own protocols. For TCRbeta analysis, collaborator samples were shipped as frozen whole blood, as isolated PBMCs, or as DNA extracted from either sample type. TCRbeta CDR3 regions were amplified from genomic DNA using the immunoSEQ Assay, a bias-controlled multiplex PCR. The original pipeline was this. Within the assay, amplification of reference gene primers was used to estimate how many nucleated cells each sample contained. To quantify the absolute abundance of each unique TCRbeta CDR3 rearrangement, sequence reads were collapsed and filtered. For each sample, productive Simpson clonality was calculated as the square root of Simpson's diversity index across productive rearrangements. What TCRdb holds here is the immuneACCESS table cut down to in-frame rearrangements. Part of the clones is not present; checked against another copy, under half of the missing clones reflect an unresolved V gene, and the others are unexplained. V, J and clone size derive from that table, while D and trimming were established from the DNA sequence. This sample has about 140,000 clones in its table, and roughly 80% of those were observed once. The ten most abundant clones make up 3.5% to 4% of the sample.

Paper-wide results and their limitations: The amount of clinical and demographic metadata varied by source and participant and was provided uncurated.

This clone was counted between two and nine times. This clone's antigen is unknown. It has no much larger one-base neighbor in the sample; base qualities were not kept. Deletion took 5 bases off V and 3 bases off J, with a span of 10 bases between the germline ends. Taken from the germline V gene, the CDR1 and CDR2 loops are SGHDT and YYEEEE. The CDR3 goes from the cysteine to the phenylalanine over 13 residues. Here the CDR3 DNA is all that survives: 39 bases in frame from base 1. The specimen sequenced was peripheral blood. Recombination joined TRBV5-6 with TRBJ2-3; the D gene is unclear. This clonotype was sampled from a man in his sixties or seventies who had recovered from COVID-19. The encoded CDR3 is CASRAGVTDTQYF. In nucleotide form, the sequence is TGTGCCAGCAGGGCAGGTGTTACAGATACGCAGTATTTT.